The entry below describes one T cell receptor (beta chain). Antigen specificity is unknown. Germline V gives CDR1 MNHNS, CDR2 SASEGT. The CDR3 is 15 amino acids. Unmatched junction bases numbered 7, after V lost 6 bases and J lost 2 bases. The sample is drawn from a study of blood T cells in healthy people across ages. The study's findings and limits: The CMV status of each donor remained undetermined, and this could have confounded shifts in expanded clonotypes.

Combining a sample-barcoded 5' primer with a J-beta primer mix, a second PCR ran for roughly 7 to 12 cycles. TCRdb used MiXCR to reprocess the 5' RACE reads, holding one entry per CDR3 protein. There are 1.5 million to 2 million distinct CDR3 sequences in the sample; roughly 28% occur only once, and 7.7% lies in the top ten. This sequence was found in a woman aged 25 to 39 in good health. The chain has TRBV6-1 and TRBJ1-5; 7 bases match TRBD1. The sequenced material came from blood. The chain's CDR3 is CASRLGQTRNQPQHF. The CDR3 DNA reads TGTGCCAGCAGATTGGGACAGACCCGCAATCAGCCCCAGCATTTT.